These 21 T cell receptor beta chains came from one sample sequenced in a study of low-dose radiotherapy and immunotherapy resistance in tumors. The time point: before trial treatment. TRAV- and TRBV-specific primers were used for first-strand cDNA, which covered alpha and beta chains. Amplification of TCRs used a constant-region primer and V-primer adapter for about 20 PCR cycles. MiXCR, run by TCRdb on the reads, gives a single entry per CDR3 protein. Of around 79,000 distinct CDR3 sequences listed, under 20% are singletons. The sample consisted of PBMCs, taken before treatment. The receptors derive from a male donor with prostate cancer.

This clonotype was counted many times. V is TRBV7-6 and J is TRBJ2-2, with D uncertain. The V end lost 1 base, the J end lost 5 bases, and 17 bases lay between the germline ends. The germline V gene has CDR1 SGHVS and CDR2 FNYEAQ. This CDR3 has 17 residues. The CDR3 protein is CASSLVSGSGRTGELFF. DNA of the CDR3: TGTGCCAGCAGCTTAGTCTCCGGGTCAGGACGGACCGGGGAGCTGTTTTTT. The full variable domain, completed using reference TRBV7-6 and TRBJ2-2, is GAGVSQSPRYKVTKRGQDVALRCDPISGHVSLYWYRQALGQGPEFLTYFNYEAQQDKSGLPNDRFSAERPEGSISTLTIQRTEQRDSAMYRCASSLVSGSGRTGELFFGEGSRLTVL.

This chain links TRBV5-1 with TRBJ1-1; no definite D call. V was clipped by 6 bases and J by 2 bases, with 17 bases between them. The CDR3 loop spans 15 amino acids. Germline CDR1 and CDR2: SGHRS and YFSETQ. The CDR3 loop is CASTFAQPRNTEAFF. The CDR3, as DNA: TGCGCCAGCACCTTCGCCCAGCCGCGCAACACTGAAGCTTTCTTT.

Ten or more counts support this clonotype. The chain is built from TRBV29-1 and TRBJ2-7; D might be TRBD1 or TRBD2, each matching 6 bases. This CDR3 comprises 14 residues. CDR1 SQVTM and CDR2 ANQGSEA come from the germline V gene. Trimming left V 7 bases short and J 5 bases short, with 21 bases between. Here the CDR3 reads CSARDPDRFHEQYF. Written as DNA, the CDR3 is TGCAGCGCGCGGGACCCCGACAGGTTCCACGAGCAGTACTTC.

The table lists this clonotype with many counts. The CDR3 bases are TGTGCCAGCAGTTTGAGTAGCGGGTCTAACAATGAGCAGTTCTTC. Protein: CASSLSSGSNNEQFF. The chain joins TRBV12-3 or TRBV12-4 to TRBJ2-1; TRBD2 matches 7 bases. The CDR3 is made up of 15 amino acids. V lost 3 bases and J lost 5; bases outside the gene matches: 7.

On this clonotype itself: It is likely a read error: a sequence one base away is far more abundant. This chain uses TRBV5-1 with TRBJ2-5, with 7 nucleotides matching TRBD2. This CDR3 has 15 residues. The V gene's germline CDR1 is SGHRS and CDR2 YFSETQ. The junction had 20 bases not matched to a gene; V was cut back by 7 bases and J by 11 bases. As DNA, the CDR3 is TGCGCCAGCCGCTACGGCGGGAGCTCCTACAATGAGCAGTACTTC. This encodes CASRYGGSSYNEQYF.

This clonotype was found many times. This chain joins TRBV18 and TRBJ2-5; TRBD1 aligns across 8 bases. V gave up 2 bases and J gave up 11 bases; unmatched junction bases: 10. CDR1 is KGHSH, CDR2 LQKENI, per germline. The CDR3 spans 14 residues. CDR3 sequence: CASSPSRQGLSQYF. For the CDR3, the DNA is TGTGCCAGCTCACCATCCCGACAGGGGCTCAGTCAGTACTTC. The whole variable domain, filled in from reference TRBV18 and TRBJ2-5, reads NAGVMQNPRHLVRRRGQEARLRCSPMKGHSHVYWYRQLPEEGLKFMVYLQKENIIDESGMPKERFSAEFPKEGPSILRIQQVVRGDSAAYFCASSPSRQGLSQYFGPGTRLLVL.

There are many counts of this clonotype. The CDR3 loop reads CAWSLTGRNQPQHF. The CDR3 nucleotides are TGTGCCTGGAGTTTGACAGGTCGGAATCAGCCCCAGCATTTT. This sequence joins TRBV30 and TRBJ1-5, with D perhaps TRBD1 (6 bases). The CDR3 covers 14 residues. Germline CDR1 and CDR2: GTSNPN and SVGIG (reference sequence). The V gene lost 2 bases and the J gene lost 4 bases, with 12 bases spanning the gap.

This clonotype was found many times. J is TRBJ2-7 and V is TRBV2; D is ambiguous. The germline V and J ends were trimmed by 3 bases and 5 bases, with 17 bases remaining between them. Germline loops: CDR1 SNHLY, CDR2 FYNNEI. The CDR3 consists of 15 residues. The CDR3 DNA reads TGTGCCAGCAGTGAGCCCCTCATTATGACCCACGAGCAGTACTTC. Its protein is CASSEPLIMTHEQYF.

The sample holds a few counts of this clonotype. The gene calls are TRBV11-1 and TRBJ2-3; D call uncertain. Germline V gene data show CDR1 as SGHAT and CDR2 as FQDESV (reference sequence). Deletions cut 5 bases from V and 4 bases from J, with 13 bases between. The CDR3 consists of 14 residues. CDR3 in amino acids: CASSPTIASDTQYF. The CDR3 DNA follows: TGTGCCAGCAGCCCAACCATAGCATCAGATACGCAGTATTTT. Looking up the rest from reference TRBV11-1 and TRBJ2-3 gives the full variable domain: EAEVAQSPRYKITEKSQAVAFWCDPISGHATLYWYRQILGQGPELLVQFQDESVVDDSQLPKDRFSAERLKGVDSTLKIQPAELGDSAMYLCASSPTIASDTQYFGPGTRLTVL.

At least ten counts were recorded for this clonotype. V and J are TRBV30 and TRBJ1-1; maybe TRBD1 (6 bases). CDR1 is GTSNPN and CDR2 is SVGIG in the germline V gene (reference sequence). This CDR3 spans 11 amino acids. Trimming took off 2 bases at V and 11 bases at J, with 12 bases between the two ends. The CDR3 bases are TGTGCCTGGAGTCTTTCTACAGGGGCTTTCTTT. Protein: CAWSLSTGAFF.

This clonotype has only one observation. The rearrangement links TRBV9 to TRBJ2-5; TRBD2 matches 10 bases. Germline trimming cut 4 bases from V and 1 base from J; bases unmatched to any gene: 4. The length of the CDR3 is 15 residues. Germline V gene sequence: CDR1 SGDLS, CDR2 YYNGEE. The CDR3 DNA follows: TGTGCCAGCAGCCCCCTAGCGGGGGCCCAAGAGACCCAGTACTTC. Translating it yields CASSPLAGAQETQYF.

This clonotype was counted at least ten times. This chain uses TRBV2 with TRBJ2-7; D remains ambiguous. Germline V CDR1 and CDR2: SNHLY, FYNNEI. The germline V and J ends were trimmed by 9 bases and 4 bases, with 7 bases remaining between them. The length of the CDR3 is 10 residues. The CDR3 loop reads CASSIYEQYF. CDR3 nucleotides: TGTGCCAGTTCTATTTACGAGCAGTACTTC.

In this sample, this clonotype turned up many times. An end of the junction does not agree with germline; a read error may underlie this. This chain links TRBV5-3 with TRBJ2-7; possible D gene TRBD1, 8 bases. TRBV5-3 qualifies as an ORF whose function is uncertain. The CDR3 has 17 residues. CDR3 bases: TGTGCCAGCAGCTTTGGGGGGGGACAGGTAAACTCCTACGAGCAGTACTTC. Residues: CASSFGGGQVNSYEQYF.

This clonotype was detected ten times or more. V usage is TRBV3-1 and J usage is TRBJ2-1, with 15 positions matching TRBD2. V dropped 4 bases and J dropped 3; count of bases not matched to a gene: 10. The CDR3 sequence is 19 residues long. The germline V gene encodes CDR1 LGHDT and CDR2 YNNKEL (reference sequence). CDR3 loop: CASSLGLAGGSTSYNEQFF. The CDR3 DNA reads TGTGCCAGCAGCCTGGGACTAGCGGGAGGATCGACGAGCTACAATGAGCAGTTCTTC.

In its sample, this clonotype was seen a few times. The chain uses TRBV5-1 and TRBJ2-7; 7 bases map to TRBD1. Germline loops: CDR1 SGHRS, CDR2 YFSETQ. CDR3 length equals 15 residues. V was clipped by 5 bases and J by 5 bases; unmatched bases: 13. CDR3 sequence reads: CASSPPGTAWNEQYF. CDR3 DNA: TGCGCCAGCAGTCCTCCCGGGACAGCATGGAACGAGCAGTACTTC.

This clonotype occurred many times. J is TRBJ1-5 and V is TRBV5-4; D not resolved. CDR3 length equals 15 residues. The V and J ends lost 0 bases and 0 bases respectively, with 7 bases between them. Germline CDR1 is SGHNT and CDR2 is YYREEE (reference sequence). In nucleotides, the CDR3 is TGTGCCAGCAGCTTGGACAGAAATAGCAATCAGCCCCAGCATTTT. Its protein is CASSLDRNSNQPQHF.

This clonotype came up many times. This chain joins TRBV20-1 and TRBJ2-7; no reliable D call. The germline V and J ends were trimmed by 0 bases and 5 bases, with 14 bases remaining between them. CDR1 is DFQATT and CDR2 is SNEGSKA in the germline V gene (reference sequence). The CDR3 has 14 amino acids. CDR3 residues: CSARDFGALDEQYF. CDR3 nucleotide sequence: TGCAGTGCTAGAGATTTTGGAGCCCTCGACGAGCAGTACTTC.

The chain links TRBV2 to TRBJ2-3; D uncertain. Trimming stripped 0 bases from V and 6 bases from J, with 10 bases between. Germline lookup yields CDR1 SNHLY and CDR2 FYNNEI. The CDR3 spans 14 residues. CDR3 protein: CASSEAPGPDTQYF. Written as DNA, the CDR3 is TGTGCCAGCAGTGAAGCGCCAGGCCCCGATACGCAGTATTTT.

Ten or more counts support this clonotype. This chain connects TRBV3-1 to TRBJ1-1; maybe TRBD1 (6 bases). Germline V CDR1 and CDR2: LGHDT, YNNKEL (reference sequence). The V end was cut by 1 base, the J end by 7 bases, with 10 bases between. The CDR3 contains 13 residues. The CDR3 DNA follows: TGTGCCAGCAGCCAAGGGGGGCCGGATGAAGCTTTCTTT. Translating gives CASSQGGPDEAFF.

This clonotype was counted at least ten times. The J gene is TRBJ2-3, the V gene TRBV29-1, with 10 bases that match TRBD1. The J call is uncertain, as TRBJ2-7 better fits the DNA end. Germline V gives CDR1 SQVTM, CDR2 ANQGSEA. CDR3 length equals 13 residues. The CDR3 here is CSVEETGGSPQYF. The DNA of the CDR3 is TGCAGCGTTGAAGAGACAGGGGGCTCCCCGCAGTACTTC.

There are many counts of this clonotype. The V call is TRBV9, the J call TRBJ2-1; 9 nucleotides match TRBD2. J was trimmed by 9 bases and V by 4 bases; bases with no gene match: 14. CDR1 and CDR2 (germline): SGDLS, YYNGEE. The CDR3 consists of 16 residues. The CDR3 region is CASSSRPQLAGGEQFF. Here the CDR3 DNA reads TGTGCCAGCAGCTCCCGCCCTCAACTAGCGGGCGGTGAGCAGTTCTTC.